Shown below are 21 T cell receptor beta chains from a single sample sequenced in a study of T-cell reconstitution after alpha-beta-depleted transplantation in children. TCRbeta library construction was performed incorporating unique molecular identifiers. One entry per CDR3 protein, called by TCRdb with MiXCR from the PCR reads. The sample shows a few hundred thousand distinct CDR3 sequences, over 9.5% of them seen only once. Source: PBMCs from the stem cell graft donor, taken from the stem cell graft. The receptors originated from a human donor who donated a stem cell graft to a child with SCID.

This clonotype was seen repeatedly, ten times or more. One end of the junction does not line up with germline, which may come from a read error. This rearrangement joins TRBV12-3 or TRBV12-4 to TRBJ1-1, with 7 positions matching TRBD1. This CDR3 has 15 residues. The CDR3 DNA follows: TGTGCCAGCAGCTTAGGCAGAACGGGGACAGCTGAAGCTTTCTTT. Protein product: CASSLGRTGTAEAFF.

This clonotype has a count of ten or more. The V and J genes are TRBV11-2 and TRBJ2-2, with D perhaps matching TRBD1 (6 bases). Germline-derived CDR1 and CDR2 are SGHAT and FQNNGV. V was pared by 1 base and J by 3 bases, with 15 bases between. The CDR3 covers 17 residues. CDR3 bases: TGTGCCAGCAGCTTAGGGGAGTGGGCAGGGGACACCGGGGAGCTGTTTTTT. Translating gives CASSLGEWAGDTGELFF. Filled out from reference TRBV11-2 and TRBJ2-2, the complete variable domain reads EAGVAQSPRYKIIEKRQSVAFWCNPISGHATLYWYQQILGQGPKLLIQFQNNGVVDDSQLPKDRFSAERLKGVDSTLKIQPAKLEDSAVYLCASSLGEWAGDTGELFFGEGSRLTVL.

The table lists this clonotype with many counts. In nucleotides, the CDR3 is TGCGCCAGCCGACCCCGGACGGTGAACTATGGCTACACCTTC. Translating it yields CASRPRTVNYGYTF. The V gene is TRBV5-1, the J gene TRBJ1-2; no reliable D call. Trimming took off 7 bases at V and 2 bases at J, with 15 bases between the two ends. The CDR3 covers 14 residues. Germline lookup yields CDR1 SGHRS and CDR2 YFSETQ.

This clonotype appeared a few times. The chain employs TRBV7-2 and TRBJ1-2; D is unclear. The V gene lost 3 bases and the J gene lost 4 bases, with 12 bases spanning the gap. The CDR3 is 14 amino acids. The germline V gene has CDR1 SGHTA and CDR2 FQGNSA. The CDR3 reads CASSLPGPFYGYTF. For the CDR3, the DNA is TGTGCCAGCAGCTTGCCGGGCCCCTTCTATGGCTACACCTTC.

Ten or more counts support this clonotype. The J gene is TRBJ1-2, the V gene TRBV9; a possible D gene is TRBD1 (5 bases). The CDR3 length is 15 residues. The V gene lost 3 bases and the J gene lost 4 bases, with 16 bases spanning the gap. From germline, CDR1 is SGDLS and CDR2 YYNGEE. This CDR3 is CASSGPDSRVYGYTF. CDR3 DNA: TGTGCCAGCAGCGGCCCCGACAGTAGGGTCTATGGCTACACCTTC.

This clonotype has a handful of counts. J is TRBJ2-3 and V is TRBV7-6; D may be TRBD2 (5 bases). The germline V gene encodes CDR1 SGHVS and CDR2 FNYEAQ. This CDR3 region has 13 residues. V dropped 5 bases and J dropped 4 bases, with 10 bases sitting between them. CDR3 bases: TGTGCCAGCAGCCAAATGAGGGCAGATACGCAGTATTTT. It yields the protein CASSQMRADTQYF.

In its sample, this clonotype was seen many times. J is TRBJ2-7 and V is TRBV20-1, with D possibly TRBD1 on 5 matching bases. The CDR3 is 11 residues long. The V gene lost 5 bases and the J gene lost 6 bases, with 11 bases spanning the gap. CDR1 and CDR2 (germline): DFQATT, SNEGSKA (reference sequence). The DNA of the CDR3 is TGCAGTGCTGGATCGCAGGGCGAGCAGTACTTC. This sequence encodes CSAGSQGEQYF.

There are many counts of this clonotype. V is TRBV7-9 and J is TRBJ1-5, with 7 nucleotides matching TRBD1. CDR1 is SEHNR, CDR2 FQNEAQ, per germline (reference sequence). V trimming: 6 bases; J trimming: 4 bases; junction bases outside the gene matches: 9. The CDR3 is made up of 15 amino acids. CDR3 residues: CASSAGGQMNQPQHF. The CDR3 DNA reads TGTGCCAGCAGTGCAGGGGGACAGATGAATCAGCCCCAGCATTTT.

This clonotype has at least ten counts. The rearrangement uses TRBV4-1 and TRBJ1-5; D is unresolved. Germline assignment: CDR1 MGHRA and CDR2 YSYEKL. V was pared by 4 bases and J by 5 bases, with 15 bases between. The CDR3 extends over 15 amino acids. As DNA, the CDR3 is TGCGCCAGCAGCCGTATTCTACAAGATCATCAGCCCCAGCATTTT. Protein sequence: CASSRILQDHQPQHF.

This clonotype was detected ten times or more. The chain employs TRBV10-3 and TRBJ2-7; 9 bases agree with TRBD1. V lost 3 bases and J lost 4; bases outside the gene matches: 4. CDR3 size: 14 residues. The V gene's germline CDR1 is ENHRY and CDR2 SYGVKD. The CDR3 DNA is TGTGCCATCAGTGACAGACAGGGGGGGTACGAGCAGTACTTC. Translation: CAISDRQGGYEQYF.

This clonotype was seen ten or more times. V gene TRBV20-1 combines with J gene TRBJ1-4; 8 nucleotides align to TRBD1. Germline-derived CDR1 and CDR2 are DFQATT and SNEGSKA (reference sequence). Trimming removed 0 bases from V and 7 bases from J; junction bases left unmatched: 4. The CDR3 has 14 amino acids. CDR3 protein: CSARDIRGREKLFF. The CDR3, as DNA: TGCAGTGCTAGAGATATCAGGGGGCGTGAAAAACTGTTTTTT.

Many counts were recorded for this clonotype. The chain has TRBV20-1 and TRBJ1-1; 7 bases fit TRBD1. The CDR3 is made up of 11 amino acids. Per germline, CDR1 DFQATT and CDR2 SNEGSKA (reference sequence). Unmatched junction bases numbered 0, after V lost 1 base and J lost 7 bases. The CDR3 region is CSARGQGEAFF. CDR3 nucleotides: TGCAGTGCTAGAGGACAGGGTGAAGCTTTCTTT.

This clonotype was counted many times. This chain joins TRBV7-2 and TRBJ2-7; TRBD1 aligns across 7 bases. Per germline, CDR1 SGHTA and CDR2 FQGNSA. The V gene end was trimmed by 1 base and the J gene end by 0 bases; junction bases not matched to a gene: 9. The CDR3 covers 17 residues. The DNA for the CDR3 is TGTGCCAGCAGCTTAGTCGCAGGGGGATCGAGCTCCTACGAGCAGTACTTC. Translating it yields CASSLVAGGSSSYEQYF. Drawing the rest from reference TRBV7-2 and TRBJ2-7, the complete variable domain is GAGVSQSPSNKVTEKGKDVELRCDPISGHTALYWYRQSLGQGLEFLIYFQGNSAPDKSGLPSDRFSAERTGGSVSTLTIQRTQQEDSAVYLCASSLVAGGSSSYEQYFGPGTRLTVT.

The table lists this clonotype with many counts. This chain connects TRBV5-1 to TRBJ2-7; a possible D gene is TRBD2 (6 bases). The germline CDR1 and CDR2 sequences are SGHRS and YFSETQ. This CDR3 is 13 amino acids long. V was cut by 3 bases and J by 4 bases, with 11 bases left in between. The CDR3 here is CASSWGERYEQYF. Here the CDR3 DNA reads TGCGCCAGCAGCTGGGGGGAACGATACGAGCAGTACTTC.

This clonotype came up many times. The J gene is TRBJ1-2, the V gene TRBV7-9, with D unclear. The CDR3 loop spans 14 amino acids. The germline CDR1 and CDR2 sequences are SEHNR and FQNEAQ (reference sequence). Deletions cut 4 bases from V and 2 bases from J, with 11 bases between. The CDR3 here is CASSSTGPNYGYTF. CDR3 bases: TGTGCCAGCAGCTCGACTGGCCCCAACTATGGCTACACCTTC.

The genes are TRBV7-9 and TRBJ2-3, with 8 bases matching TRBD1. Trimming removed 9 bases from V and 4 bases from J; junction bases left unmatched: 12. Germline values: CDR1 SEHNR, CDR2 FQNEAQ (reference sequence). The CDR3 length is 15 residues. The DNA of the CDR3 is TGTGCCAGTCAGACAGGGGAAAATCGCGCAGATACGCAGTATTTT. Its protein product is CASQTGENRADTQYF.

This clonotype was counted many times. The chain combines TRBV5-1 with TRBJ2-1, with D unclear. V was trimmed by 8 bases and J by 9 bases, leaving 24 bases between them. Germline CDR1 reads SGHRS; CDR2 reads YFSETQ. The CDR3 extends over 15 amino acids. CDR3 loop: CARGNCHIDRSEQFF. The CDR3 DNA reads TGCGCCAGGGGCAATTGCCATATCGACCGGAGTGAGCAGTTCTTC.

The chain's CDR3 is CASSLTGRRGVNDNQPQHF. CDR3 in DNA: TGTGCCAGCAGTTTGACTGGCAGGCGGGGGGTGAATGACAATCAGCCCCAGCATTTT. V gene TRBV27 combines with J gene TRBJ1-5; D possibly corresponds to TRBD1 (5 bases). The germline V and J ends were trimmed by 3 bases and 3 bases, with 24 bases remaining between them. The V gene's germline CDR1 is MNHEY and CDR2 SMNVEV (reference sequence). The CDR3 contains 19 residues.

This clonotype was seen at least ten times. The CDR3 reads CASSLRTGDYSYGYTF. CDR3 nucleotide sequence: TGTGCCAGCAGCCTCAGGACAGGCGATTATTCCTATGGCTACACCTTC. The V gene is TRBV7-9, the J gene TRBJ1-2, with TRBD1 identical over 7 bases. After removal of 5 bases from V and 4 bases from J, the junction contained 13 bases not matched to a gene. CDR1 and CDR2 from the germline V gene are SEHNR and FQNEAQ (reference sequence). This CDR3 is 16 amino acids long. Full variable domain (outside the CDR3, taken from reference TRBV7-9 and TRBJ1-2): DTGVSQNPRHKITKRGQNVTFRCDPISEHNRLYWYRQTLGQGPEFLTYFQNEAQLEKSRLLSDRFSAERPKGSFSTLEIQRTEQGDSAMYLCASSLRTGDYSYGYTFGSGTRLTVV.

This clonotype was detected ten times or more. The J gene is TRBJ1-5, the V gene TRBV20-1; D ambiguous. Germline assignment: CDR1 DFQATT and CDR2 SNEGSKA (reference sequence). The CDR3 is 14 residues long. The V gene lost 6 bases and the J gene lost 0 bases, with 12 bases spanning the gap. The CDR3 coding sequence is TGCAGTGCGCGGTCGACTCATAGCAATCAGCCCCAGCATTTT. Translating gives CSARSTHSNQPQHF.

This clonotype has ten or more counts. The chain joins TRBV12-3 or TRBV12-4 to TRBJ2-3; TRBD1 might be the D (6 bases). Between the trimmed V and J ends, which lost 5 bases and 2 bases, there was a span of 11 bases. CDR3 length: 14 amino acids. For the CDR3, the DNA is TGTGCCAGCAGTCAGACAGGTTACACAGATACGCAGTATTTT. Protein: CASSQTGYTDTQYF.